Following are 13 T cell receptor beta chains from one sample sequenced in a study of T-cell memory formation after mild COVID-19 listed by TCRdb under 2021. The library was built by means of 5' RACE. Instrument used: Illumina NovaSeq 6000. TCRdb passed the public sequencing reads through fastp at Q25 and MiXCR, retaining productive beta sequences. Identical CDR3 proteins give one entry, which carries the most common genes and DNA. This sample has about 300,000 distinct CDR3 sequences in its table, and just under 20% of those were observed once. The biggest ten clones account for roughly 21% of the sample. Sequencing used PBMCs or a T cell subset sorted from them (not recorded which). Receptor source: a young man who had mild COVID-19 (a few samples of this study predate the infection). The sample titles of this study are shuffled in the database, so cell type and time point are left out; the donor was told from shared clones.

Ten or more counts support this clonotype. This chain connects TRBV20-1 to TRBJ1-4; the D gene is possibly TRBD1 (6 bases). Germline V gene sequence: CDR1 DFQATT, CDR2 SNEGSKA (reference sequence). Trimming removed 3 bases at V and 7 bases at J, with 12 bases between. This CDR3 is 13 amino acids long. The CDR3, as DNA: TGCAGTGCTAGGGACAGTTTGGTTGAAAAACTGTTTTTT. As protein: CSARDSLVEKLFF.

The table lists this clonotype with a few counts. V is TRBV5-1 and J is TRBJ1-5; tentatively, D is TRBD1 (6 bases). The germline V gene encodes CDR1 SGHRS and CDR2 YFSETQ. V was trimmed by 0 bases and J by 0 bases, leaving 13 bases between them. The length of the CDR3 is 17 residues. CDR3 in amino acids: CASSLGAGAYSNQPQHF. CDR3 coding DNA: TGCGCCAGCAGCTTGGGAGCAGGGGCGTATAGCAATCAGCCCCAGCATTTT.

The chain combines TRBV29-1 with TRBJ2-1, with D uncertain. Germline V gene lookup returns CDR1 SQVTM and CDR2 ANQGSEA. V was pared by 1 base and J by 12 bases, with 13 bases between. This CDR3 is built from 12 residues. The CDR3 bases are TGCAGCGTTGAAGCCTTTACCCTGGGGCAGTTCTTC. This encodes CSVEAFTLGQFF.

The chain carries TRBV4-2 and TRBJ1-3; D gene unclear. This CDR3 region has 17 residues. The V end was cut by 0 bases, the J end by 0 bases, with 12 bases between. In germline, CDR1 is LGHNA, CDR2 YNFKEQ. CDR3 nucleotide sequence: TGTGCCAGCAGCCAAGACACAGACTCCAGCTCTGGAAACACCATATATTTT. It encodes CASSQDTDSSSGNTIYF.

This clonotype was counted between two and nine times. This chain joins TRBV27 and TRBJ2-2; TRBD1 or TRBD2 may be the D gene (6 bases each). CDR1 and CDR2 from the germline V gene are MNHEY and SMNVEV (reference sequence). Trimming pared 5 bases from V and 5 bases from J, leaving 21 bases between. This CDR3 region has 17 residues. For the CDR3, the DNA is TGTGCCAGCAGTGTGCTTGAGCACAGGGCGGGGACCGGGGAGCTGTTTTTT. Its translation is CASSVLEHRAGTGELFF.

In this sample, this clonotype turned up many times. The V call is TRBV4-2, the J call TRBJ1-2; 8 bases are shared with TRBD1. From germline, CDR1 is LGHNA and CDR2 YNFKEQ. V lost 3 bases, J lost 1 base, and 7 bases stayed unmatched. The CDR3 extends over 16 amino acids. DNA for the CDR3: TGTGCCAGCAGCCAGGTCGGGACAGGCGATAACTATGGCTACACCTTC. Residues: CASSQVGTGDNYGYTF.

The rearrangement links TRBV5-1 to TRBJ2-7, with 8 bases that match TRBD2. This CDR3 comprises 14 residues. Germline CDR1 and CDR2: SGHRS and YFSETQ. With 6 bases clipped from V and 4 bases from J, the junction kept 9 bases outside the gene matches. The CDR3 DNA follows: TGCGCCAGCAACCACGTCGGGGGGGAGTACGAGCAGTACTTC. Encoded protein: CASNHVGGEYEQYF.

This clonotype occurred a few times. This rearrangement joins TRBV20-1 to TRBJ1-1; TRBD1 aligns across 8 bases. The CDR3 is 11 amino acids. Germline CDR1 and CDR2: DFQATT and SNEGSKA (reference sequence). The V and J ends lost 4 bases and 11 bases, in that order; junction bases with no gene match: 6. The CDR3 loop is CSAKDRVYAFF. Here the CDR3 DNA reads TGCAGTGCTAAGGACAGGGTCTACGCTTTCTTT.

This clonotype occurred once. The genes are TRBV20-1 and TRBJ1-1; a possible D gene is TRBD1 (5 bases). The CDR3 sequence is 15 residues long. V lost 2 bases and J 3 bases, leaving 16 bases between the germline ends. The V gene's germline CDR1 is DFQATT and CDR2 SNEGSKA (reference sequence). The CDR3 here is CSARRAGRDYTEAFF. In DNA form, the CDR3 reads TGCAGTGCTAGAAGGGCCGGACGGGACTACACTGAAGCTTTCTTT.

This clonotype showed up just a few times. CDR3 loop: CASSQEMATYNEQFF. As DNA, the CDR3 is TGCGCCAGCAGCCAAGAGATGGCGACCTACAATGAGCAGTTCTTC. The chain carries TRBV4-3 and TRBJ2-1; unclear D gene. The germline V gene encodes CDR1 LGHNA and CDR2 YSLEER. This CDR3 region has 15 residues. With 0 bases removed from V and 2 bases from J, the gap between germline ends came to 8 bases.

This chain links TRBV2 with TRBJ2-5; 9 bases match TRBD2. This CDR3 comprises 15 residues. Unmatched junction bases numbered 5, after V lost 3 bases and J lost 3 bases. Per germline, CDR1 SNHLY and CDR2 FYNNEI. CDR3 protein: CASSDSGLAEETQYF. As DNA, the CDR3 is TGTGCCAGCAGTGACTCGGGACTAGCAGAAGAGACCCAGTACTTC.

The CDR3 here is CASSYSKQLYNSPLHF. For the CDR3, the DNA is TGTGCCAGCAGTTACTCAAAACAGCTCTATAATTCACCCCTCCACTTT. The chain links TRBV6-5 to TRBJ1-6; D is unresolved. The CDR3 is 16 amino acids. V dropped 0 bases and J dropped 3 bases, with 9 bases sitting between them. Germline V CDR1 and CDR2: MNHEY, SVGAGI.

J is TRBJ2-7 and V is TRBV6-2 or TRBV6-3; D unclear. The CDR3 extends over 16 amino acids. Trimming took off 6 bases at V and 4 bases at J, with 22 bases between the two ends. CDR1 is MNHEY, CDR2 SVGEGT, per germline. The CDR3 loop reads CASRPLLEPGPYEQYV. The CDR3 bases are TGTGCCAGCAGGCCTCTCTTGGAACCGGGCCCTTACGAGCAGTACGTC.